Here is one T cell receptor beta chain with its context. Antigen unknown. For every sample, 95,000 to 100,000 TCR templates were assayed. Sequencing was performed with immunoSEQ multiplex PCR; in TCRdb, only in-frame clones are kept and a portion is missing. There are approximately 120,000 clones in the sample; roughly 94% occur only once, and about 0.75% lies in the top ten. The sample comes from a study of siplizumab effects on memory and regulatory T cells. CDR3 length: 13 amino acids. Germline CDR1 is SGHTA and CDR2 is FQGNSA. Trimming shortened V by 1 base and J by 7 bases, and 7 bases separated the two germline ends. Study-level points and caveats: Naive T cells were seen as more diverse than memory cells and as major alloresponse contributors. Treg-derived clones made up an average of about 73% of mappable alloreactive CD4+ clones with siplizumab and over 25% in controls.

V and J are TRBV7-2 and TRBJ1-4, with D unclear. The receptor comes from a human donor in good health. Sequences were obtained from Tregs sorted from blood. CDR3 DNA: TGTGCCAGCAGCTTAGGATTCTCTGAAAAACTGTTTTTT. Residues: CASSLGFSEKLFF.